These T cell receptor beta chains were read from a single sample in a study of CD8 T cells in ankylosing spondylitis. TCRdb recomputed calls from the 5' RACE reads with MiXCR, one row per CDR3 protein. The sample shows under 400,000 distinct CDR3 sequences, roughly 10% of them seen only once. The source material was blood, either unsorted or a sorted T cell fraction (not recorded which). The receptors were sampled from a female donor with ankylosing spondylitis or in good health (not recorded which). Both conserved end residues are part of each CDR3. The D gene is left open where the match is weak. Rows give clone size only sometimes, using once, few, many, or a class for an expanded clone.

TRBJ2-2 | . | TRBV14 | TRBD2 | TGTGCCAGCAGCCGCCCGGGACTAGTTCTGTTTTTT | CASSRPGLVLFF
TRBJ2-1 | few | TRBV7-9 | . | TGTGCCAGCAGCTTAGCAGGGACCAATGAGCAGTTCTTC | CASSLAGTNEQFF
TRBJ2-1 | many | TRBV20-1 | TRBD2 | TGCAGTGCTAGGGAGCGGGGGAGCTCCTACAATGAGCAGTTCTTC | CSARERGSSYNEQFF
TRBJ1-4 | many | TRBV6-5 | TRBD1 | TGTGCCAGCAGTTACTCCGGGACAGGGGGCGCAAGAGAAAAACTGTTTTTT | CASSYSGTGGAREKLFF
TRBJ1-3 | many | TRBV4-3 | TRBD1 | TGCGCCAGCAGCCAAGTAGGGGGCGTAGACACCATATATTTT | CASSQVGGVDTIYF
TRBJ2-2 | few | TRBV27 | . | TGTGCCAGTGGGGGCCTGCCGAATACCGCCGGGGAGCTGTTTTTT | CASGGLPNTAGELFF
TRBJ2-7 | many | TRBV7-2 | . | TGTGCCAGCAGCTCCCCCCCAACCTACGAGCAGTACTTC | CASSSPPTYEQYF
TRBJ2-1 | many | TRBV5-1 | . | TGCGCCAGCAGCTTGGAGGGGGGCCATGAGCAGTTCTTC | CASSLEGGHEQFF
TRBJ2-1 | . | TRBV30 | TRBD1 | TGTGCCTCGGGTGGGACAGGGAATGGCAATGAGCAGTTCTTC | CASGGTGNGNEQFF
TRBJ1-4 | few | TRBV20-1 | . | TGCAGTGCTAGAGATCCGGCTCCAACAAGGGTTGAAAAACTGTTTTTT | CSARDPAPTRVEKLFF
TRBJ2-1 | few | TRBV27 | . | TGTGCCAGCTCCTTTTCCGGGGGGCCGAGGTACAATGAGCAGTTCTTC | CASSFSGGPRYNEQFF
TRBJ2-7 | once | TRBV6-5 | . | TGTGCCAGCAGTCGCGGGGTCTACGAGCAGTACTTC | CASSRGVYEQYF
TRBJ2-7 | . | TRBV7-8 | TRBD2 | TGTGCCAGCAGTCGGACTAGCGGCAAAAGCTCCTACGAGCAGTACTTC | CASSRTSGKSSYEQYF